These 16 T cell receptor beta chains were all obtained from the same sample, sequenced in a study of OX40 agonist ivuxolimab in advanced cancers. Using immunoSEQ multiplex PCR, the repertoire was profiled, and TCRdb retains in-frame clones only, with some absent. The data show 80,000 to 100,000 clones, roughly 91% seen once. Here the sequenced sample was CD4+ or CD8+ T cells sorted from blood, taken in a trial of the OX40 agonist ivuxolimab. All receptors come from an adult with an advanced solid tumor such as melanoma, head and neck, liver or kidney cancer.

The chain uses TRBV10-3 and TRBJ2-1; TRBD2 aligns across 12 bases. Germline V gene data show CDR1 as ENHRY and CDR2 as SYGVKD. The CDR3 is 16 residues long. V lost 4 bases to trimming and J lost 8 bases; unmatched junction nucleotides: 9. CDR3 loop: CAISGEGGLAGYEQFF. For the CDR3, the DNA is TGTGCCATCAGTGGGGAGGGGGGACTAGCGGGCTATGAGCAGTTCTTC.

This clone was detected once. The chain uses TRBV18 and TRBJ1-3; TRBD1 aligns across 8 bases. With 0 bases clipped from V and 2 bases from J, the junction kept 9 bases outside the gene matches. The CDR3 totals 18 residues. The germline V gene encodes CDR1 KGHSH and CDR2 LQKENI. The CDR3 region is CASSPPRTGLKTGNTIYF. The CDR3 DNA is TGTGCCAGCTCACCACCGAGGACAGGGTTAAAGACTGGAAACACCATATATTTT.

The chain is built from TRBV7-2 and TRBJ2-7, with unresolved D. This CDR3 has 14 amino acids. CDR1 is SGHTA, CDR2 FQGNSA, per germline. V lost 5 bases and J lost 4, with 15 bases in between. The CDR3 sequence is CASSPRPGIYEQYF. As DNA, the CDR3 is TGTGCCAGCAGCCCTCGACCGGGTATTTACGAGCAGTACTTC. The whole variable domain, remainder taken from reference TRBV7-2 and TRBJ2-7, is GAGVSQSPSNKVTEKGKDVELRCDPISGHTALYWYRQSLGQGLEFLIYFQGNSAPDKSGLPSDRFSAERTGGSVSTLTIQRTQQEDSAVYLCASSPRPGIYEQYFGPGTRLTVT.

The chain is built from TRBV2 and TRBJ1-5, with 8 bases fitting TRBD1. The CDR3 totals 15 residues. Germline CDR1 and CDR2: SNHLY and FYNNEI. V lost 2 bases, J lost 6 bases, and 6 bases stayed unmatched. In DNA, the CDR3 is TGTGCCAGCAGTGAATTCGGGACAGGACTTCAGCCCCAGCATTTT. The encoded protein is CASSEFGTGLQPQHF.

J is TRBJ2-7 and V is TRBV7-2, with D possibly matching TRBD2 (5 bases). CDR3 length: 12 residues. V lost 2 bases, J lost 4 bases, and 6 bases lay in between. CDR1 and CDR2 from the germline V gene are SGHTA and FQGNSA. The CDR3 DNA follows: TGTGCCAGCAGCTTACCGGGGTACGAGCAGTACTTC. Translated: CASSLPGYEQYF.

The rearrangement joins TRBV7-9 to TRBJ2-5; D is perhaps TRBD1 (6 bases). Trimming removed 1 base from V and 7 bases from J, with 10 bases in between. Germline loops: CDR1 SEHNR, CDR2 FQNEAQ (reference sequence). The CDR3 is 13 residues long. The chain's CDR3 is CASSLGTEATQYF. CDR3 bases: TGTGCCAGCAGCTTAGGGACAGAAGCGACCCAGTACTTC.

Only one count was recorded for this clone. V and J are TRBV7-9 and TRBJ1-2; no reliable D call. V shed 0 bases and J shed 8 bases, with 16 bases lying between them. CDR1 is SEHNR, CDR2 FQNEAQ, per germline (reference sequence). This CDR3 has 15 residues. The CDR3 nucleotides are TGTGCCAGCAGCTTAGCGAGTGGGAGGTCGCCGGGCTACACCTTC. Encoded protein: CASSLASGRSPGYTF.

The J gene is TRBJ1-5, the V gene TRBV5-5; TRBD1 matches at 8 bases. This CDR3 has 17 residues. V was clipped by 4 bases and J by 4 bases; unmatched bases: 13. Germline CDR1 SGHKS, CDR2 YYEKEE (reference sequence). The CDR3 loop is CASSPRTGLGTNQPQHF. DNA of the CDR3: TGTGCCAGCAGCCCCCGGACAGGGCTTGGAACAAATCAGCCCCAGCATTTT. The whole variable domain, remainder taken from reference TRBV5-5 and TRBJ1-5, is DAGVTQSPTHLIKTRGQQVTLRCSPISGHKSVSWYQQVLGQGPQFIFQYYEKEERGRGNFPDRFSARQFPNYSSELNVNALLLGDSALYLCASSPRTGLGTNQPQHFGDGTRLSIL.

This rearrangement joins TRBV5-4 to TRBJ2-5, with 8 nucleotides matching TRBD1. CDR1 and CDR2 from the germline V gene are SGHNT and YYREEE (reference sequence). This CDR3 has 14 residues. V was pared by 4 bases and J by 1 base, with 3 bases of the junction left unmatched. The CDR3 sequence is CASSGQGIQETQYF. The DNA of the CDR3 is TGTGCCAGCAGCGGACAGGGAATCCAAGAGACCCAGTACTTC.

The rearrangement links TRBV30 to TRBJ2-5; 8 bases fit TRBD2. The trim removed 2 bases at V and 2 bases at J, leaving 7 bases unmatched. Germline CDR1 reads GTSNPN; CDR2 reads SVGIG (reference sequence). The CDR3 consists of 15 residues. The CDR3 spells CAWSRGGTRQETQYF. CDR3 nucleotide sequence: TGTGCCTGGAGTAGAGGCGGGACTAGGCAAGAGACCCAGTACTTC.

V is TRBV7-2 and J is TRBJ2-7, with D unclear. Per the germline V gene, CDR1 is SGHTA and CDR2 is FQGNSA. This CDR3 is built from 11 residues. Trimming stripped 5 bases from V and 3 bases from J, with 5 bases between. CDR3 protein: CASSVRYEQYF. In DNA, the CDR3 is TGTGCCAGCAGCGTTCGCTACGAGCAGTACTTC.

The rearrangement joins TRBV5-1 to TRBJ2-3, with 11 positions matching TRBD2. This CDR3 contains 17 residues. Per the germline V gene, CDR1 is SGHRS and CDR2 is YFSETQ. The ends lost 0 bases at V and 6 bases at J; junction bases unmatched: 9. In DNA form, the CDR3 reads TGCGCCAGCAGCTTGGTCGTGGTGGTAGCGGGAGGGGATACGCAGTATTTT. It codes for CASSLVVVVAGGDTQYF.

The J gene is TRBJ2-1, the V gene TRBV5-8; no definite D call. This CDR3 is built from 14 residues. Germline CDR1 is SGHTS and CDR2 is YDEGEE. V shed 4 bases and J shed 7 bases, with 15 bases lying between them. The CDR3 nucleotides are TGTGCCAGCAGCCCAAGACGGCAACTAAATGAGCAGTTCTTC. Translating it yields CASSPRRQLNEQFF.

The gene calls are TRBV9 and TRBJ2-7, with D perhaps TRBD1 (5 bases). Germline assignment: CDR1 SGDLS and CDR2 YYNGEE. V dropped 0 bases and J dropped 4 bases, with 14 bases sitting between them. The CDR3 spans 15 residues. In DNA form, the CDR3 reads TGTGCCAGCAGCGTAGATGGGGCGGAGAGATACGAGCAGTACTTC. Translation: CASSVDGAERYEQYF. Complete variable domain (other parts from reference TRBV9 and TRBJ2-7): DSGVTQTPKHLITATGQRVTLRCSPRSGDLSVYWYQQSLDQGLQFLIQYYNGEERAKGNILERFSAQQFPDLHSELNLSSLELGDSALYFCASSVDGAERYEQYFGPGTRLTVT.

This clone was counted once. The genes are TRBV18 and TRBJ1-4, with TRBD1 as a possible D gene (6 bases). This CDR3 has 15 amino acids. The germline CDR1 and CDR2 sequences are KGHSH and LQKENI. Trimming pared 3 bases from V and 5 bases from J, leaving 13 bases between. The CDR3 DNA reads TGTGCCAGCTCACCTGCCGGACAGCGGAATGAAAAACTGTTTTTT. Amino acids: CASSPAGQRNEKLFF. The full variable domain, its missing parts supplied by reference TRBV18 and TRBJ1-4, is NAGVMQNPRHLVRRRGQEARLRCSPMKGHSHVYWYRQLPEEGLKFMVYLQKENIIDESGMPKERFSAEFPKEGPSILRIQQVVRGDSAAYFCASSPAGQRNEKLFFGSGTQLSVL.

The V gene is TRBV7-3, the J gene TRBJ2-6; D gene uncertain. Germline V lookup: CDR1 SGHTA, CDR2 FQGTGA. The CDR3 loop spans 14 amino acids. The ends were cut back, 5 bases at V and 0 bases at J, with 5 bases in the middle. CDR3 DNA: TGTGCCAGCAGCACCGACTCTGGGGCCAACGTCCTGACTTTC. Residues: CASSTDSGANVLTF.